The entry below gives a single TCR beta chain sequence along with its context. Its antigen is unknown. Sequencing targeted expressed TCRB transcripts, as all isolated RNA had been reverse transcribed. Using immunoSEQ multiplex PCR, the repertoire was profiled, and TCRdb retains in-frame clones only, with some absent. The sample lists 970,000 or so clones; about a sixth were seen once. The data were obtained in a study of beta chain features in type 1 diabetes. Study findings and constraints: Among type 1 diabetes patients, VDJ junctions had fewer insertions and more deletions. Researchers could not determine here whether HLA type influences TCRB rearrangement.

Sequences were obtained from naive CD4+ T cells from blood. The TCR comes from a woman between 18 and 30 years old in good health.

In DNA, the CDR3 is TGTGCCAGCAGCTTTATAGGTTTGGGGTGGGAGGGCCGCTATGAGCAGTTCTTC. Its translation is CASSFIGLGWEGRYEQFF. The chain couples TRBV5-6 to TRBJ2-1, with TRBD2 matching over 7 bases. The CDR3 loop spans 18 amino acids. The V and J ends lost 2 bases and 8 bases, in that order; junction bases with no gene match: 19. Germline V gene data show CDR1 as SGHDT and CDR2 as YYEEEE.